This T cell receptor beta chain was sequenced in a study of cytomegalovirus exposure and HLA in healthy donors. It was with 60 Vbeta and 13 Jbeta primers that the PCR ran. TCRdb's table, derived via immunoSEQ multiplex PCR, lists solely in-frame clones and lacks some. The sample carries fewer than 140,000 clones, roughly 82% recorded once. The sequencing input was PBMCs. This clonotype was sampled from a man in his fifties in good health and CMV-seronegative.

CDR3 sequence (DNA): TGCAGCGTTGAGCGGGGGTCTATATACAATGAGCAGTTCTTC. Translated: CSVERGSIYNEQFF. V is TRBV29-1 and J is TRBJ2-1; 7 bases agree with TRBD2. Germline V gives CDR1 SQVTM, CDR2 ANQGSEA. V lost 3 bases and J lost 4; bases outside the gene matches: 6. The CDR3 is 14 amino acids.